Listed below are T cell receptor beta chains from one sample, sequenced in a study of OX40 agonist ivuxolimab in advanced cancers. Sequencing used immunoSEQ multiplex PCR; TCRdb keeps in-frame clones, though not all of them. Among about 73,000 clones, roughly 90% were seen once, and the ten largest hold over 0.35%. Specimen: CD4+ or CD8+ T cells sorted from blood, collected in a trial of the OX40 agonist ivuxolimab. These TCRs come from an adult with an advanced solid tumor such as melanoma, head and neck, liver or kidney cancer. The CDR3 runs from the conserved cysteine through the conserved F or W. The order of the fields is J gene, clone size, D gene, V gene, CDR3 DNA, CDR3 protein. A D gene is named only where the DNA matches it firmly. Rows give clone size only sometimes, using once, few, many, or a class for an expanded clone.

>TRBJ1-4|once|.|TRBV5-1
TGCGCCAGCGGGGCCGGAACACCGAATGAAAAACTGTTTTTT
CASGAGTPNEKLFF
>TRBJ2-1|.|.|TRBV7-8
TGTGCCAGCTCTGGCCGAGCGGGTAACAATGAGCAGTTCTTC
CASSGRAGNNEQFF
>TRBJ1-1|.|TRBD1|TRBV19
TGTGCCAGTACCTTGGACAGGTTGAACACTGAAGCTTTCTTT
CASTLDRLNTEAFF
>TRBJ1-1|once|.|TRBV19
TGTGCCAGTAGTATAGATCTCGGACAGACTAAAGCTTTCTTT
CASSIDLGQTKAFF
>TRBJ2-1|.|.|TRBV7-2
TGTGCCAGCAGCTTCAATTTTTTGGCGGGAAGCTCCTACAATGAGCAGTTCTTC
CASSFNFLAGSSYNEQFF
>TRBJ2-1|.|.|TRBV10-3
TGTGCCATCTCCCTCGGGGGCGGAGCAAACAATGAGCAGTTCTTC
CAISLGGGANNEQFF
>TRBJ1-1|.|.|TRBV7-8
TGTGCCAGCAGCCGGGATTATAACACTGAAGCTTTCTTT
CASSRDYNTEAFF
>TRBJ2-7|.|TRBD2|TRBV19
TGTGCCAGTAGTATACCCGGGACTAGGAACTCCTACGAGCAGTACTTC
CASSIPGTRNSYEQYF
>TRBJ1-1|.|TRBD1|TRBV6-1
TGTGCCAGCAGTGAAATAGGGACAGGGAACACTGAAGCTTTCTTT
CASSEIGTGNTEAFF
>TRBJ2-7|.|.|TRBV5-1
TGCGCCAGCAGCTTGGATGCGCGGACAACCACCTACGAGCAGTACTTC
CASSLDARTTTYEQYF
>TRBJ2-3|.|TRBD2|TRBV5-1
TGCGCCAGCAGCCCTGGAGCGGGAGGAGGGACAGATACGCAGTATTTT
CASSPGAGGGTDTQYF
>TRBJ2-7|.|TRBD1|TRBV19
TGTGCCAGTAGTATAGGGAAGGGGACAGGTTCTCTCGAGCAGTACTTC
CASSIGKGTGSLEQYF
>TRBJ2-5|.|TRBD2|TRBV10-3
TGTGCCATCTGGGCGGGAGTAGAGACCCAGTACTTC
CAIWAGVETQYF
>TRBJ1-2|.|.|TRBV19
TGTGCCAGTAGTACTACTAACAGGGTGGGAGGCTATGGCTACACCTTC
CASSTTNRVGGYGYTF
>TRBJ1-2|.|.|TRBV9
TGTGCCAGCAGCCCCCGCGAGGCCCTTTCTGGCTACACCTTC
CASSPREALSGYTF
>TRBJ1-1|.|.|TRBV5-4
TGTGCCAGCAGCTTGGACGGGCGTTCGGACACTGAAGCTTTCTTT
CASSLDGRSDTEAFF
>TRBJ1-1|few|TRBD1|TRBV7-9
TGTGCCAGCAGCTTAGGACAGGGTGGGAACACTGAAGCTTTCTTT
CASSLGQGGNTEAFF
>TRBJ2-7|.|TRBD2|TRBV7-2
TGTGCCAGCAGAAGTGGACTAGCGTGGTACTTC
CASRSGLAWYF
>TRBJ1-2|.|TRBD1|TRBV6-5
TGTGCCAGCAGAGGGGACAGGGTAGCTAACTATGGCTACACCTTC
CASRGDRVANYGYTF
>TRBJ2-7|.|.|TRBV6-6
TGTGCCAGCAGTTACTATTTTGGTGGCTACGAGCAGTACTTC
CASSYYFGGYEQYF
>TRBJ2-5|.|.|TRBV19
TGTGCCAGTAGTAACGGGGAGCAAGAGACCCAGTACTTC
CASSNGEQETQYF
>TRBJ1-1|.|.|TRBV4-1
TGCGCCAGCAGCCAAGGACAGGAAGCTTTCTTT
CASSQGQEAFF
>TRBJ1-5|.|.|TRBV21-1
TGTGCCAGCAGCCGGTGCGCAGACCCCAATAGCAATCAGCCCCAGCATTTT
CASSRCADPNSNQPQHF
>TRBJ2-3|.|TRBD2|TRBV11-2
TGTGCCAGCAGCTTAGTAGTAGCGGGCTGGACAGATACGCAGTATTTT
CASSLVVAGWTDTQYF
>TRBJ2-7|.|.|TRBV6-5
TGTGCCAGCAGTCAGGCTTACGAGCAGTACTTC
CASSQAYEQYF
>TRBJ2-1|.|TRBD2|TRBV7-6
TGTGCCAGCAGCTTAGCATATCAATTAGCGGGATGGGGAGACAATGAGCAGTTCTTC
CASSLAYQLAGWGDNEQFF
>TRBJ2-3|.|TRBD2|TRBV5-6
TGTGCCAGCAGCTTGGTGCCGGGAGGGAGCACAGATACGCAGTATTTT
CASSLVPGGSTDTQYF
>TRBJ1-1|.|.|TRBV25-1
TGTGCCAGCAGTGTTAACAGGGAAGGCACTGAAGCTTTCTTT
CASSVNREGTEAFF
>TRBJ2-5|.|.|TRBV14
TGTGCCAGCAGCGCTCCAGGGCGTGAAGAGACCCAGTACTTC
CASSAPGREETQYF
>TRBJ2-7|once|TRBD1|TRBV10-1
TGCGCCAGCAGTGAGACAGGGGCTGGGTACGAGCAGTACTTC
CASSETGAGYEQYF
>TRBJ2-7|.|TRBD2|TRBV28
TGTGCCAGCAGTTTTAGGGGAAGGGTGGGACTAGCGGGATCGTCCGAGCAGTACTTC
CASSFRGRVGLAGSSEQYF